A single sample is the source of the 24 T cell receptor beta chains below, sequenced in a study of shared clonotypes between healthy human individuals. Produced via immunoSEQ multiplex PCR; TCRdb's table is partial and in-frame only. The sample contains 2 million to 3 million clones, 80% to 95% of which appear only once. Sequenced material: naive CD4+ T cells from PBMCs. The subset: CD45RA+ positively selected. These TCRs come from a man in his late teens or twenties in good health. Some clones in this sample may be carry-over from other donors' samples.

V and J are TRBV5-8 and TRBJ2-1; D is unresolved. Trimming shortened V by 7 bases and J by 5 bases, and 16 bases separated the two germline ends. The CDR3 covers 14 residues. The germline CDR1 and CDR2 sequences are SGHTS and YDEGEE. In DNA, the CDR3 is TGTGCCAGCCCCTCCAGGATTTACAACAATGAGCAGTTCTTC. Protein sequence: CASPSRIYNNEQFF.

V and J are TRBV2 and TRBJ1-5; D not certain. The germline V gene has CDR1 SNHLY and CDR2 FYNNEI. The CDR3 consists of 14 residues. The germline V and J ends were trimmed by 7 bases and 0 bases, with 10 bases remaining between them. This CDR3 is CASTRVGSNQPQHF. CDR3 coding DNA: TGTGCCAGCACCCGAGTGGGTAGCAATCAGCCCCAGCATTTT.

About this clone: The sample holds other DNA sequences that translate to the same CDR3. The CDR3: CASSGQGTDTQYF. The CDR3 DNA is TGTGCCAGCAGCGGACAGGGTACGGATACGCAGTATTTT. This chain uses TRBV2 with TRBJ2-3; 8 bases are shared with TRBD1. V shed 6 bases, J shed 6 bases, and the junction held 5 bases outside the gene matches. Per the germline V gene, CDR1 is SNHLY and CDR2 is FYNNEI. The CDR3 runs to 13 residues. The whole variable domain, filled in from reference TRBV2 and TRBJ2-3, reads EPEVTQTPSHQVTQMGQEVILRCVPISNHLYFYWYRQILGQKVEFLVSFYNNEISEKSEIFDDQFSVERPDGSNFTLKIRSTKLEDSAMYFCASSGQGTDTQYFGPGTRLTVL.

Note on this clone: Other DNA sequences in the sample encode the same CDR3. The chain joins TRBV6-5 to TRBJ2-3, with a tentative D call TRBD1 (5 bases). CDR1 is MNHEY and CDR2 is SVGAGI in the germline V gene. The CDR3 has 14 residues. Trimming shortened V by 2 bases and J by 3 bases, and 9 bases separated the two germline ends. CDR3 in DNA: TGTGCCAGCAGTTACCGAACAGGTACAGATACGCAGTATTTT. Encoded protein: CASSYRTGTDTQYF.

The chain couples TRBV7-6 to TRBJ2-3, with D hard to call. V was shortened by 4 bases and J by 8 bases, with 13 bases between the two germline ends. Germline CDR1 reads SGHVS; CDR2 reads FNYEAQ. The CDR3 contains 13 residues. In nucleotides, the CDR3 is TGTGCCAGCAGCTCCGGGCCTATGGGTACGCAGTATTTT. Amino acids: CASSSGPMGTQYF.

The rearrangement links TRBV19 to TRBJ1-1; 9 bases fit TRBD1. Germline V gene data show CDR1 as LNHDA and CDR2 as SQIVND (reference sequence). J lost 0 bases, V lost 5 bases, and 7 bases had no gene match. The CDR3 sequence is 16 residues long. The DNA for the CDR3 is TGTGCCAGTAGTTCCGGATGGACAGGGGTGAACACTGAAGCTTTCTTT. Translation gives CASSSGWTGVNTEAFF. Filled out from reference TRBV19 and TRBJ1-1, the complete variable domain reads DGGITQSPKYLFRKEGQNVTLSCEQNLNHDAMYWYRQDPGQGLRLIYYSQIVNDFQKGDIAEGYSVSREKKESFPLTVTSAQKNPTAFYLCASSSGWTGVNTEAFFGQGTRLTVV.

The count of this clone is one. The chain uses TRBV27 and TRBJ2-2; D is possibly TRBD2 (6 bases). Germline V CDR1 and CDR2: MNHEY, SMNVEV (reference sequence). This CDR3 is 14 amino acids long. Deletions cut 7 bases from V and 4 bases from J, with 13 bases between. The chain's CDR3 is CASKLWDFTGELFF. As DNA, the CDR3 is TGTGCCAGCAAACTGTGGGACTTCACCGGGGAGCTGTTTTTT.

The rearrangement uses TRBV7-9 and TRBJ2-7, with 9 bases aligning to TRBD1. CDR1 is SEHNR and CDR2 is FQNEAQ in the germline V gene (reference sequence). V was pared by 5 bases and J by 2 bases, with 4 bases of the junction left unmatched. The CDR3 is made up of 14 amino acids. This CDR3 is CASSPRDRAYEQYF. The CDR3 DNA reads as TGTGCCAGCAGCCCCCGGGACAGGGCCTACGAGCAGTACTTC.

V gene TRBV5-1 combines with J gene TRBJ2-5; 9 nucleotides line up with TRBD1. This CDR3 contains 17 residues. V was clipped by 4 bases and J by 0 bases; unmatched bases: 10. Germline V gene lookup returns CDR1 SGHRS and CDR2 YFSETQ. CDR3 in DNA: TGCGCCAGCAGCCTCAAACCCGGGACAGGGTACCAAGAGACCCAGTACTTC. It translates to CASSLKPGTGYQETQYF.

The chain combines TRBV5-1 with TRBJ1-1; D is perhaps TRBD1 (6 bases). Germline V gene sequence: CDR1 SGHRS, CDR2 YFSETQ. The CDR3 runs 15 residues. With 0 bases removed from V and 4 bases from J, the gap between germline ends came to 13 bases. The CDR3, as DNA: TGCGCCAGCAGCTTGGAGCCAGGGGTGGGCACTGAAGCTTTCTTT. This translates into CASSLEPGVGTEAFF.

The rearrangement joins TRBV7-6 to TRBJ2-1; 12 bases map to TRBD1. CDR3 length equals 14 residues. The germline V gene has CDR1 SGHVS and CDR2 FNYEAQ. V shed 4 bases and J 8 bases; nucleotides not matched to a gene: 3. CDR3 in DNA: TGTGCCAGCAGCTACGGGACAGGGGGCTATGAGCAGTTCTTC. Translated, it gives CASSYGTGGYEQFF.

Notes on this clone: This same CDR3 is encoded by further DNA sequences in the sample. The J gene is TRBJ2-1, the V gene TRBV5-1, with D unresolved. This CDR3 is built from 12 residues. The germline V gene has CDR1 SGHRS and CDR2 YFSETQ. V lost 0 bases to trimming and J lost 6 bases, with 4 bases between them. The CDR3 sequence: CASSLGSNEQFF. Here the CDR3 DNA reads TGCGCCAGCAGCTTGGGTTCCAATGAGCAGTTCTTC.

The CDR3 region is CASSSNRLGSEQYF. The CDR3 nucleotides are TGTGCCAGCAGTTCCAACAGGTTGGGGTCCGAGCAGTACTTC. The chain uses TRBV28 and TRBJ2-7, with TRBD1 as a possible D gene (5 bases). Trimming removed 4 bases from V and 6 bases from J, with 16 bases in between. CDR1 is MDHEN, CDR2 SYDVKM, per germline. CDR3 size: 14 residues.

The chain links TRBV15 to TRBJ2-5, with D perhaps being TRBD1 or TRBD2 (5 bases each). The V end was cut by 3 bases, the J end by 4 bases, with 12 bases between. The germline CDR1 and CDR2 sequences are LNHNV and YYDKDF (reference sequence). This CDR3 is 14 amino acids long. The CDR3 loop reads CATSRADGTETQYF. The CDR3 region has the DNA TGTGCCACCAGCAGGGCCGACGGGACAGAGACCCAGTACTTC.

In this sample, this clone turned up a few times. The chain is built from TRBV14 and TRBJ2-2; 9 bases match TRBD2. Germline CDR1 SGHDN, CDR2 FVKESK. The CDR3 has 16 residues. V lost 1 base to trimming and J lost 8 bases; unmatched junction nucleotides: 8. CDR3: CASSQGRPSGNGELFF. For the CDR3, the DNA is TGTGCCAGCAGCCAAGGACGGCCTAGCGGGAATGGGGAGCTGTTTTTT.

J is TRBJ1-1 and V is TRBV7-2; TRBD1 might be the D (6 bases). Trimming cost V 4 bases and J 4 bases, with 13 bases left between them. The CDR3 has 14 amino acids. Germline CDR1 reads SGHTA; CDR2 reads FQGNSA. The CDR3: CASSYSQQGTEAFF. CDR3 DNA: TGTGCCAGCAGCTACTCACAACAGGGCACTGAAGCTTTCTTT.

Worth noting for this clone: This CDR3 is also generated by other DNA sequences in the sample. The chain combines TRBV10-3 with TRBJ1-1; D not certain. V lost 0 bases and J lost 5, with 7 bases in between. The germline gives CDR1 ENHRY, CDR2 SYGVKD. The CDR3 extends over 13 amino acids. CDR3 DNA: TGTGCCATCAGTGAGTCGCCAGGAACTGAAGCTTTCTTT. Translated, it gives CAISESPGTEAFF.

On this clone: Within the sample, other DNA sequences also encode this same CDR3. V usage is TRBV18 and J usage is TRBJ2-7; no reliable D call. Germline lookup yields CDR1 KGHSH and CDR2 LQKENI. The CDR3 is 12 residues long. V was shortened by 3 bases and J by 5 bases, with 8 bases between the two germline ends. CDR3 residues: CASSPDRDEQYF. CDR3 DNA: TGTGCCAGCTCACCCGATAGAGACGAGCAGTACTTC.

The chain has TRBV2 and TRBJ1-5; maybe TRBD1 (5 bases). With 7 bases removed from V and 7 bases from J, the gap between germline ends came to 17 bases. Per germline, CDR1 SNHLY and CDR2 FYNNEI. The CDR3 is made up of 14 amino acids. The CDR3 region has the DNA TGTGCCAGCACCCTAGGAGGGGCAGGGCAGCCCCAGCATTTT. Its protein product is CASTLGGAGQPQHF.

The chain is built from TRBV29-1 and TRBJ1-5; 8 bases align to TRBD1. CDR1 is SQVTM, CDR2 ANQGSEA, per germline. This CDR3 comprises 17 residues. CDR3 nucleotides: TGCACCCTACCCGACAGGGGTCTTATTACCGTGCATCAGCCCCAGCATTTT. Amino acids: CTLPDRGLITVHQPQHF.

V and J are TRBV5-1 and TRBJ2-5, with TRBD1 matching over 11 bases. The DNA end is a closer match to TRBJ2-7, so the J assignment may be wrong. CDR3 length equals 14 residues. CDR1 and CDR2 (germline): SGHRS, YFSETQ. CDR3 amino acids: CASSIGTGGYEQYF. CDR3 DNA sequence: TGCGCCAGCAGCATCGGGACAGGGGGTTACGAGCAGTACTTC.

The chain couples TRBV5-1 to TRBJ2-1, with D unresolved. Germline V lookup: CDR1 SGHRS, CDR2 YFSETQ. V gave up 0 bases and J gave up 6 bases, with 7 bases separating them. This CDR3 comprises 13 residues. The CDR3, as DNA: TGCGCCAGCAGCTTGGAGCTAGTCAATGAGCAGTTCTTC. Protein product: CASSLELVNEQFF.

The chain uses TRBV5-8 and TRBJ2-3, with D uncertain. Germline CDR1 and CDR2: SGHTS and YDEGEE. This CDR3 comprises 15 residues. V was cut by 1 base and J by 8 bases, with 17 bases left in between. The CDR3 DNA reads TGTGCCAGCAGCTTGTGGAGAGCAGCCATTGGTACGCAGTATTTT. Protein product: CASSLWRAAIGTQYF.

The CDR3 DNA reads as TGTGCCAGCAGCTTATTACCCGGGAGTGGGGAGACCCAGTACTTC. Amino acids: CASSLLPGSGETQYF. The chain uses TRBV11-1 and TRBJ2-5; TRBD2 might be the D (6 bases). The CDR3 covers 15 residues. Per germline, CDR1 SGHAT and CDR2 FQDESV (reference sequence). Trimming removed 2 bases at V and 5 bases at J, with 15 bases between.